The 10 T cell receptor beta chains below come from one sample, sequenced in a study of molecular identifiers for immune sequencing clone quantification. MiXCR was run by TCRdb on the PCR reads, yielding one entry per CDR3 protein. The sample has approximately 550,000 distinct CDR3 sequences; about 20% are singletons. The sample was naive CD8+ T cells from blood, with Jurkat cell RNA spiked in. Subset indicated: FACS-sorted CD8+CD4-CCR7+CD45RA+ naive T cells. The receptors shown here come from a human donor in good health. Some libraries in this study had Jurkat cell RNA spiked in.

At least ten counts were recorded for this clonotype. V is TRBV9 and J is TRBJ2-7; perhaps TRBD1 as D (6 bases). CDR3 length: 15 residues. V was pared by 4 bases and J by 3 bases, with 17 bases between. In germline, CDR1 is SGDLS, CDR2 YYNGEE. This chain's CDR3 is CASSPTGSYYYEQYF. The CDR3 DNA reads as TGTGCCAGCAGCCCTACAGGGAGTTATTACTACGAGCAGTACTTC. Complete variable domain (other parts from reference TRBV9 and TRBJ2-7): DSGVTQTPKHLITATGQRVTLRCSPRSGDLSVYWYQQSLDQGLQFLIQYYNGEERAKGNILERFSAQQFPDLHSELNLSSLELGDSALYFCASSPTGSYYYEQYFGPGTRLTVT.

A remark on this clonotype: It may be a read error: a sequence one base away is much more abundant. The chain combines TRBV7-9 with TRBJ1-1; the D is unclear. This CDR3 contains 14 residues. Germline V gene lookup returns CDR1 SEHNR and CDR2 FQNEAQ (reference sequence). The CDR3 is CAGSSESRVPEAFF. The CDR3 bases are TGTGCCGGCAGCTCAGAGAGTAGGGTCCCTGAAGCTTTCTTT. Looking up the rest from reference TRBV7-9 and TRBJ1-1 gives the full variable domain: DTGVSQNPRHKITKRGQNVTFRCDPISEHNRLYWYRQTLGQGPEFLTYFQNEAQLEKSRLLSDRFSAERPKGSFSTLEIQRTEQGDSAMYLCAGSSESRVPEAFFGQGTRLTVV.

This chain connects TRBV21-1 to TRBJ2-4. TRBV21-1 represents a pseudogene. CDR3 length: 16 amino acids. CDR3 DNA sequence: TGTGCCAGCAGCAAAGCGGCGGGGTTAGCCAAAAACATTCAGTACTTC. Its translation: CASSKAAGLAKNIQYF.

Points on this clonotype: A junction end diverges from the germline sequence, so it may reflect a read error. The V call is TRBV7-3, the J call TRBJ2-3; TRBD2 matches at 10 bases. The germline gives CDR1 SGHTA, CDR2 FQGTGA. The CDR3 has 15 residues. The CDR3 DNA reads TGTGCTAGCAGCGCGACCGAGACTAGCGGGTTTCCGCAGTATTTT. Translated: CASSATETSGFPQYF.

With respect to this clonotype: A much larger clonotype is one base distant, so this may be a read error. CDR3 residues: CSARDGDSPTDAQYF. DNA of the CDR3: TGCAGTGCTAGAGATGGGGACAGCCCCACAGATGCGCAGTATTTT. This chain links TRBV20-1 with TRBJ2-3, with TRBD1 matching over 7 bases. The CDR3 spans 15 residues. Germline loops: CDR1 DFQATT, CDR2 SNEGSKA (reference sequence).

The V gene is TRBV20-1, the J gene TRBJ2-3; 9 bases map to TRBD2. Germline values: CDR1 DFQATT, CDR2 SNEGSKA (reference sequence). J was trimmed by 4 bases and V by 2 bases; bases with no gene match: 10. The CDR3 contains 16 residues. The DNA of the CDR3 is TGCAGTGCTAGAATAGCGGGGGCCTGGGGGTCAGATACGCAGTATTTT. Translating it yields CSARIAGAWGSDTQYF.

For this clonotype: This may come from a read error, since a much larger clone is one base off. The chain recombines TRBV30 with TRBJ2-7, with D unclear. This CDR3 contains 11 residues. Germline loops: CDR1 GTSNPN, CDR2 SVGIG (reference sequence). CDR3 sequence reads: CAWSQGGERYF. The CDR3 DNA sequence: TGTGCCTGGAGTCAAGGCGGAGAGCGGTACTTC. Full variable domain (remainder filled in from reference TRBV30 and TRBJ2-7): SQTIHQWPATLVQPVGSPLSLECTVEGTSNPNLYWYRQAAGRGLQLLFYSVGIGQISSEVPQNLSASRPQDRQFILSSKKLLLSDSGFYLCAWSQGGERYFGPGTRLTVT.

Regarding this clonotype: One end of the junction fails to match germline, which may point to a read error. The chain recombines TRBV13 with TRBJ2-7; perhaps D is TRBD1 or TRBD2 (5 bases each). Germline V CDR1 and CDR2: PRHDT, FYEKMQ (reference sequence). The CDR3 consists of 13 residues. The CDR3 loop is CASSLGTGYERYF. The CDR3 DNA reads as TGTGCCAGCAGCTTGGGGACGGGCTACGAGCGGTACTTC.

This chain's CDR3 is CASSLIGLAGDETQYF. The CDR3, as DNA: TGTGCCAGCAGCTTAATAGGGCTAGCGGGAGATGAGACCCAGTACTTC. V gene TRBV7-3 combines with J gene TRBJ2-5; 10 nucleotides match TRBD2. V shed 1 base, J shed 5 bases, and the junction held 7 bases outside the gene matches. Germline assignment: CDR1 SGHTA and CDR2 FQGTGA. The length of the CDR3 is 16 residues. Looking up the rest from reference TRBV7-3 and TRBJ2-5 gives the full variable domain: GAGVSQTPSNKVTEKGKYVELRCDPISGHTALYWYRQSLGQGPEFLIYFQGTGAADDSGLPNDRFFAVRPEGSVSTLKIQRTERGDSAVYLCASSLIGLAGDETQYFGPGTRLLVL.

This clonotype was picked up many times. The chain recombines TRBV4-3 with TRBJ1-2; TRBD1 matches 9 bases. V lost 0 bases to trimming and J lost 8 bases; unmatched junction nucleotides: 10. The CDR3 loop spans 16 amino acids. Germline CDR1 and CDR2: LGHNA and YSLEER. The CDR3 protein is CASSQESLGQGGGYTF. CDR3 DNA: TGCGCCAGCAGCCAAGAGAGTTTGGGACAGGGAGGCGGCTACACCTTC.